The 26 T cell receptor beta chains reported below all come from one sample, sequenced in a study of blood T cell repertoires in COVID-19. The repertoire was sequenced with immunoSEQ multiplex PCR; TCRdb's copy has only in-frame clones and lacks some. The sample holds approximately 480,000 clones, approximately 89% seen once. Material: peripheral blood. The receptors come from a man aged 18 to 30 with COVID-19, enrolled during active disease.

The CDR3 DNA reads TGTGCCAGCAGCACAGGGAACAATCAGCCCCAGCATTTT. Translation: CASSTGNNQPQHF. J is TRBJ1-5 and V is TRBV5-6, with D perhaps TRBD1 (6 bases). From germline, CDR1 is SGHDT and CDR2 YYEEEE. Trimming removed 4 bases from V and 3 bases from J, with 8 bases in between. The CDR3 runs 13 residues.

This sequence joins TRBV15 and TRBJ2-1; D unclear. The CDR3 loop spans 15 amino acids. Germline lookup yields CDR1 LNHNV and CDR2 YYDKDF (reference sequence). Trimming took off 0 bases at V and 9 bases at J, with 15 bases between the two ends. The CDR3 reads CATSRDLVFSGEQFF. The CDR3 DNA is TGTGCCACCAGCAGAGATCTCGTCTTCTCGGGTGAGCAGTTCTTC.

The chain recombines TRBV7-9 with TRBJ1-6; D is possibly TRBD1 (5 bases). Trimming took 5 bases from V and 0 from J, leaving 14 bases between them. CDR1 and CDR2 (germline): SEHNR, FQNEAQ (reference sequence). The CDR3 has 17 amino acids. This CDR3 reads CASSLGGSSSYNSPLHF. The CDR3 nucleotides are TGTGCCAGCAGCCTGGGGGGTTCAAGCTCCTATAATTCACCCCTCCACTTT.

The CDR3 coding sequence is TGTGCCAGCAGTTTAGCGAGCGATACGCAGTATTTT. It is translated as CASSLASDTQYF. This sequence joins TRBV12-3 or TRBV12-4 and TRBJ2-3; no reliable D call. Trimming left V 0 bases short and J 6 bases short, with 4 bases between. CDR3 size: 12 residues.

The chain combines TRBV7-9 with TRBJ1-1, with a possible D match to TRBD1 (6 bases). From germline, CDR1 is SEHNR and CDR2 FQNEAQ (reference sequence). V was cut by 0 bases and J by 5 bases, with 7 bases left in between. The CDR3 sequence is 13 residues long. For the CDR3, the DNA is TGTGCCAGCAGCTTAGCCAGGGGAACTGAAGCTTTCTTT. As protein: CASSLARGTEAFF.

The chain carries TRBV4-1 and TRBJ1-1; a weak D match, TRBD1 (5 bases). Trimming took off 4 bases at V and 5 bases at J, with 29 bases between the two ends. This CDR3 spans 19 amino acids. Germline V gene data show CDR1 as MGHRA and CDR2 as YSYEKL. The CDR3 is CASSLRGGQRGPAGTEAFF. CDR3 coding DNA: TGCGCCAGCAGCCTAAGGGGTGGCCAAAGGGGACCGGCGGGGACTGAAGCTTTCTTT.

V and J are TRBV6-4 and TRBJ2-1; 12 bases align to TRBD2. Germline V gene lookup returns CDR1 MRHNA and CDR2 SNTAGT. Unmatched junction bases numbered 5, after V lost 4 bases and J lost 7 bases. This CDR3 is built from 15 residues. This chain's CDR3 is CASSVLAGGRNEQFF. The CDR3 nucleotides are TGTGCCAGCAGTGTCCTAGCGGGGGGGAGAAATGAGCAGTTCTTC.

V gene TRBV5-4 combines with J gene TRBJ2-5; 8 nucleotides match TRBD2. The CDR3 is 13 amino acids. V lost 3 bases, J lost 4 bases, and 2 bases stayed unmatched. Germline CDR1 reads SGHNT; CDR2 reads YYREEE (reference sequence). The CDR3 is CASSSGLGETQYF. The CDR3 region has the DNA TGTGCCAGCAGCTCGGGACTAGGAGAGACCCAGTACTTC.

The chain links TRBV6-5 to TRBJ1-2; D gene ambiguous. The germline gives CDR1 MNHEY, CDR2 SVGAGI. Trimming cost V 7 bases and J 7 bases, with 10 bases left between them. CDR3 size: 11 residues. For the CDR3, the DNA is TGTGCCAGCACCGAGGACTCTGGCTACACCTTC. Residues: CASTEDSGYTF.

The chain joins TRBV5-5 to TRBJ1-4; no firm D call. The CDR3 consists of 14 residues. The germline CDR1 and CDR2 sequences are SGHKS and YYEKEE (reference sequence). V gave up 2 bases and J gave up 5 bases, with 10 bases separating them. CDR3 bases: TGTGCCAGCAGCTTTCAGGCCACAAATGAAAAACTGTTTTTT. Its protein product is CASSFQATNEKLFF. Based on the CDR3 plus reference TRBV5-5 and TRBJ1-4, the full variable domain is DAGVTQSPTHLIKTRGQQVTLRCSPISGHKSVSWYQQVLGQGPQFIFQYYEKEERGRGNFPDRFSARQFPNYSSELNVNALLLGDSALYLCASSFQATNEKLFFGSGTQLSVL.

The chain combines TRBV7-2 with TRBJ2-1; TRBD2 agrees at 10 bases. This CDR3 has 15 amino acids. Germline V CDR1 and CDR2: SGHTA, FQGNSA. The J segment lost 8 bases and the V segment lost 2 bases, leaving 6 bases of the junction unmatched. CDR3 coding DNA: TGTGCCAGCAGCTTAAGCGGGAGGGACGGGTATGAGCAGTTCTTC. Its protein is CASSLSGRDGYEQFF.

In this sample, this clone turned up once. The rearrangement joins TRBV19 to TRBJ2-1; 9 bases fit TRBD2. Germline CDR1 is LNHDA and CDR2 is SQIVND (reference sequence). The CDR3 is 17 amino acids. The trim removed 9 bases at V and 1 base at J, leaving 13 bases unmatched. CDR3 DNA sequence: TGTGCCAGCAGGGGTAGCGGGGGCTTAAATTCCTACAATGAGCAGTTCTTC. Translated: CASRGSGGLNSYNEQFF.

The J gene is TRBJ2-3, the V gene TRBV12-3 or TRBV12-4, with D perhaps TRBD1 (6 bases). The CDR3 extends over 11 amino acids. V dropped 7 bases and J dropped 12 bases, with 14 bases sitting between them. The CDR3 region is CASTPGQVQYF. The CDR3 DNA reads TGTGCCAGCACTCCGGGACAAGTTCAGTATTTT.

This clone has only one observation. J is TRBJ1-6 and V is TRBV19, with a possible D match to TRBD1 (6 bases). The germline V gene has CDR1 LNHDA and CDR2 SQIVND (reference sequence). Trimming removed 9 bases from V and 7 bases from J, with 16 bases in between. CDR3 length: 14 residues. The CDR3 loop is CASTGQIQNSPLHF. The CDR3 DNA sequence: TGTGCCAGCACAGGACAGATCCAAAATTCACCCCTCCACTTT. Supplemented by reference TRBV19 and TRBJ1-6, the full variable domain reads DGGITQSPKYLFRKEGQNVTLSCEQNLNHDAMYWYRQDPGQGLRLIYYSQIVNDFQKGDIAEGYSVSREKKESFPLTVTSAQKNPTAFYLCASTGQIQNSPLHFGNGTRLTVT.

The chain has TRBV2 and TRBJ2-1; D may be TRBD2 (6 bases). CDR3 length: 12 amino acids. The ends were cut back, 8 bases at V and 12 bases at J, with 17 bases in the middle. Germline assignment: CDR1 SNHLY and CDR2 FYNNEI. The CDR3 sequence is CASRDFVSAQFF. The CDR3 DNA sequence: TGTGCCAGCCGGGACTTCGTGAGTGCGCAGTTCTTC. The full variable domain, its missing parts supplied by reference TRBV2 and TRBJ2-1, is EPEVTQTPSHQVTQMGQEVILRCVPISNHLYFYWYRQILGQKVEFLVSFYNNEISEKSEIFDDQFSVERPDGSNFTLKIRSTKLEDSAMYFCASRDFVSAQFFGPGTRLTVL.

The DNA for the CDR3 is TGCAGTGCTAGTCCCACCGGGACAGCTAATGAAAAACTGTTTTTT. Its translation is CSASPTGTANEKLFF. V and J are TRBV20-1 and TRBJ1-4, with TRBD1 matching over 7 bases. The germline gives CDR1 DFQATT, CDR2 SNEGSKA (reference sequence). V was pared by 3 bases and J by 3 bases, with 7 bases of the junction left unmatched. The CDR3 extends over 15 amino acids.

This chain uses TRBV6-6 with TRBJ1-3, with D unresolved. V was cut by 7 bases and J by 0 bases, with 16 bases left in between. The CDR3 is 16 amino acids. Germline V CDR1 and CDR2: MNHNY, SVGAGI (reference sequence). CDR3 sequence: CASTSPGASSGNTIYF. CDR3 coding DNA: TGTGCCAGCACTAGCCCGGGAGCCAGCTCTGGAAACACCATATATTTT.

The J gene is TRBJ1-5, the V gene TRBV24-1; TRBD1 might be the D (6 bases). Trimming removed 5 bases from V and 5 bases from J, with 27 bases in between. Per the germline V gene, CDR1 is KGHDR and CDR2 is SFDVKD. The CDR3 consists of 19 residues. The DNA of the CDR3 is TGTGCCACCAGTGCCTCTAGCTTTCCTGAGGGGAGGGGGGATCAGCCCCAGCATTTT. It is translated as CATSASSFPEGRGDQPQHF.

This clone was picked up one time. J is TRBJ2-4 and V is TRBV10-2; D remains unclear. V lost 3 bases to trimming and J lost 5 bases, with 11 bases between them. Per germline, CDR1 WSHSY and CDR2 SAAADI. The CDR3 contains 14 residues. The CDR3 DNA follows: TGCGCCAGCAGTGACGGAGTCCTTCAAAACATTCAGTACTTC. Translated: CASSDGVLQNIQYF.

Details on this clone: One junction end does not reproduce the germline sequence, and a read error may be involved. The chain couples TRBV3-1 (or the pseudogene TRBV3-2) to TRBJ1-1, with TRBD1 as a possible D gene (5 bases). There are 14 residues in the CDR3. Germline lookup yields CDR1 LGHDT and CDR2 YNNKEL (reference sequence). CDR3: CASRQRQGNTEAFF. For the CDR3, the DNA is TGTGCCAGCCGCCAGAGGCAGGGGAACACTGAAGCTTTCTTT.

This rearrangement joins TRBV9 to TRBJ2-1, with D possibly TRBD2 on 6 matching bases. This CDR3 spans 14 amino acids. Trimming left V 0 bases short and J 15 bases short, with 19 bases between. Germline V gene lookup returns CDR1 SGDLS and CDR2 YYNGEE. CDR3 in amino acids: CASSVESAGPYPFF. The CDR3 DNA reads TGTGCCAGCAGCGTAGAGAGTGCGGGACCCTATCCGTTCTTC.

This chain's CDR3 is CSVGQVDSNQPQHF. The DNA for the CDR3 is TGCAGCGTTGGACAGGTTGATAGCAATCAGCCCCAGCATTTT. The rearrangement joins TRBV29-1 to TRBJ1-5; weak D call: TRBD1 (6 bases). Trimming took off 4 bases at V and 0 bases at J, with 10 bases between the two ends. The CDR3 is 14 amino acids. Per the germline V gene, CDR1 is SQVTM and CDR2 is ANQGSEA.

A note on this clone: A junction boundary mismatches the germline segment, possibly from a read error. V gene TRBV5-1 combines with J gene TRBJ2-6, with D possibly matching TRBD1 (5 bases). In germline, CDR1 is SGHRS, CDR2 YFSETQ. This CDR3 is built from 15 residues. In DNA, the CDR3 is TGCGCCAGCAGCTTGGTAGGGTCTGGGGCCAATGTCCTGACTTTC. Its translation: CASSLVGSGANVLTF. Supplemented by reference TRBV5-1 and TRBJ2-6, the full variable domain reads KAGVTQTPRYLIKTRGQQVTLSCSPISGHRSVSWYQQTPGQGLQFLFEYFSETQRNKGNFPGRFSGRQFSNSRSEMNVSTLELGDSALYLCASSLVGSGANVLTFGAGSRLTVL.

This chain links TRBV5-1 with TRBJ1-1; TRBD1 matches 8 bases. CDR3 length equals 13 residues. V dropped 6 bases and J dropped 8; count of bases not matched to a gene: 9. The germline CDR1 and CDR2 sequences are SGHRS and YFSETQ. In DNA, the CDR3 is TGCGCCAGCAACCCTGGGACAGGAGCAGAAGCTTTCTTT. The encoded protein is CASNPGTGAEAFF.

The V and J genes are TRBV5-1 and TRBJ2-7, with a tentative D call TRBD2 (7 bases). The CDR3 loop spans 14 amino acids. The germline V gene encodes CDR1 SGHRS and CDR2 YFSETQ. Trimming pared 3 bases from V and 4 bases from J, leaving 14 bases between. CDR3 nucleotide sequence: TGCGCCAGCAGCTGGCTGGGGGGGGCTTACGAGCAGTACTTC. It translates to CASSWLGGAYEQYF.

This chain links TRBV19 with TRBJ2-6; TRBD1 matches at 8 bases. The CDR3 extends over 17 amino acids. CDR1 and CDR2 (germline): LNHDA, SQIVND (reference sequence). V was clipped by 5 bases and J by 0 bases; unmatched bases: 6. The CDR3, as DNA: TGTGCCAGTAGTCCAGGACAGGGTAGCTCTGGGGCCAACGTCCTGACTTTC. Encoded protein: CASSPGQGSSGANVLTF. The full variable domain, in which reference TRBV19 and TRBJ2-6 provide the parts outside the CDR3, is DGGITQSPKYLFRKEGQNVTLSCEQNLNHDAMYWYRQDPGQGLRLIYYSQIVNDFQKGDIAEGYSVSREKKESFPLTVTSAQKNPTAFYLCASSPGQGSSGANVLTFGAGSRLTVL.